This section outlines one T cell receptor beta chain sequence together with its context. Its antigen remains unknown. TCRdb reanalysed the RT-PCR reads using MiXCR and keeps one entry per CDR3 protein. This sample carries about 650,000 distinct CDR3 sequences, around 15% of them seen once, and the ten largest clones take 7.5% to 9%. This sample is part of a study of response to subunit inactivated influenza vaccine. Study outcomes and limitations: Few new T cells, the authors suggested, are recruited by each seasonal influenza vaccination.

The CDR3 has 15 amino acids. Germline assignment: CDR1 LGHNA and CDR2 YSLEER. V shed 4 bases, J shed 9 bases, and the junction held 12 bases outside the gene matches. The gene calls are TRBV4-3 and TRBJ2-5, with TRBD1 matching over 9 bases. This sequence was found in a man over 45 who received an inactivated influenza vaccine. This material consisted of PBMCs from blood, taken roughly 2 weeks before vaccination. DNA for the CDR3: TGCGCCAGCAGCCCCGGGACAGGGTCCCTCGTGGCCCAGTACTTC. As protein: CASSPGTGSLVAQYF.